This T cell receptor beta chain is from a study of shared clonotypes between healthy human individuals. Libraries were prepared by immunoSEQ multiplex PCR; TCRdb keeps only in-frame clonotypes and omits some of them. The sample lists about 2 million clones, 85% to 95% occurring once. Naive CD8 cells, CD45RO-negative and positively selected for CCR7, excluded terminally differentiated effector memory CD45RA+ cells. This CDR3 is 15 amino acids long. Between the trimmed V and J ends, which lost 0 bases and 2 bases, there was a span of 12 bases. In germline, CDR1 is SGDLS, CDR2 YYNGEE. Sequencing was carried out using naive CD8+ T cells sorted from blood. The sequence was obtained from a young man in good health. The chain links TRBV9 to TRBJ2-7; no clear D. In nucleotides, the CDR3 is TGTGCCAGCAGCGTAGAGGACGCCATCCCCTACGAGCAGTACTTC. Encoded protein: CASSVEDAIPYEQYF.